This entry concerns a single T cell receptor (beta chain). The antigen remains unidentified. Sequence at one end of the junction differs from germline and may be a read error. The data are from a study of blood T cells in healthy people across ages. CDR3 length: 14 amino acids. Germline CDR1 reads SGHKS; CDR2 reads YYEKEE (reference sequence). Peripheral blood from each donor was collected in a volume of approximately 10 milliliters. The authors isolated at least 6.5 million PBMCs per sample. Findings of the study overall: More naive CD4+ cells and higher diversity were found in long-lived than in aged donors. TCR beta diversity correlated strongly with naive T cell percentage.

Primed by a sample-barcoded 5' primer and a J-beta primer mix, a second PCR proceeded for about 6 to 11 cycles. One entry per CDR3 protein, called by TCRdb with MiXCR from the 5' RACE reads. This table holds 1.4 million to 1.5 million distinct CDR3 sequences, around 39% found once. Sequenced sample: blood. The TCR was taken from a woman aged 18-30 years in good health. The rearrangement uses TRBV5-5 and TRBJ2-7; weak D call: TRBD1 (6 bases). The CDR3 reads CASGLFTGSYEQYF. CDR3 DNA sequence: TGTGCCAGCGGCTTGTTTACAGGGTCCTACGAGCAGTACTTC.